These T cell receptor beta chains were read from a single sample in a study of cytomegalovirus exposure and HLA in healthy donors. Some clones are missing from TCRdb's copy, which holds only in-frame ones; the method was immunoSEQ multiplex PCR. In total, the table holds about 200,000 clones. The sequencing sample was made of PBMCs. The receptors come from a girl aged 2 to 9 in good health and CMV-seropositive. Both conserved end residues are part of each CDR3. A D gene is named only where the DNA matches it firmly.

d_call j_call v_call cdr3_nt cdr3_aa
- TRBJ2-7 TRBV7-8 TGTGCCAGCAGCCCGTCCTACGAGCAGTACTTC CASSPSYEQYF
- TRBJ2-1 TRBV5-1 TGCGCCAGCAGCTTGGGCGGGTCCTCCTACAATGAGCAGTTCTTC CASSLGGSSYNEQFF
TRBD1 TRBJ2-3 TRBV5-1 TGCGCCAGCACCCGGACAGGGGAAGGTACAGATACGCAGTATTTT CASTRTGEGTDTQYF
- TRBJ2-7 TRBV5-1 TGCGCCAGCAGACCGGGGAGTGGCTCCTACGAGCAGTACTTC CASRPGSGSYEQYF
TRBD2 TRBJ2-1 TRBV11-2 TGTGCCAGCAGCTTACGCGGGAGTATGTCCTACAATGAGCAGTTCTTC CASSLRGSMSYNEQFF
TRBD1 TRBJ1-2 TRBV15 TGTGCCACCAGCAGAACAGGGGGCGCAGATGGCTACACCTTC CATSRTGGADGYTF
- TRBJ2-1 TRBV29-1 TGCAGCGTTGAAAGGCGACCTAGCTCCTACAATGAGCAGTTCTTC CSVERRPSSYNEQFF
- TRBJ2-1 TRBV2 TGTGCCGGCCGAGGGAGCGTCTACAATGAGCAGTTCTTC CAGRGSVYNEQFF
- TRBJ1-2 TRBV5-5 TGTGCCAGCAGCACTGGACAGCCCTATGGCTACACCTTC CASSTGQPYGYTF
TRBD1 TRBJ2-7 TRBV7-9 TGTGCCAGCAGCTTTACAGGGGAAGGCGAGCAGTACTTC CASSFTGEGEQYF
- TRBJ1-6 TRBV6-5 TGTGCCAGCAGTTACAGGGGAAGTAATTCACCCCTCCACTTT CASSYRGSNSPLHF
TRBD1 TRBJ1-3 TRBV7-9 TGTGCCAGCAGCTTAGACAGGGGATTAGGAAACACCATATATTTT CASSLDRGLGNTIYF
- TRBJ1-2 TRBV29-1 TGCAGCGTTGAAGGCGACACCCTTTATGGCTACACCTTC CSVEGDTLYGYTF
TRBD1 TRBJ1-1 TRBV27 TGTGCCAGCAGTTCAAGACAGGGGTGGACCCTCGGGGCTTTCTTT CASSSRQGWTLGAFF
- TRBJ2-5 TRBV7-6 TGTGCCAGCAGCTCGGTGATTTGGCAAGAGACCCAGTACTTC CASSSVIWQETQYF
TRBD2 TRBJ2-2 TRBV7-6 TGTGCCAGCAGCTTAGGTCCCGTGACTAGCGGGAGGGGCTTCGCCGGGGAGCTGTTTTTT CASSLGPVTSGRGFAGELFF
- TRBJ2-7 TRBV5-5 TGTGCCAGCAACTCCATTCTTGACTCCTACGAGCAGTACTTC CASNSILDSYEQYF
- TRBJ2-1 TRBV7-9 TGTGCCAGCAGCTTCCAAGACAAAAGCTCCTACAATGAGCAGTTCTTC CASSFQDKSSYNEQFF
TRBD1 TRBJ2-2 TRBV4-1 TGCGCCAGCAGCCTGGACAGGGAATTTGCCGGGGAGCTGTTTTTT CASSLDREFAGELFF
- TRBJ2-5 TRBV5-6 TGTGCCAGCAGCTTGGCAGTTCAGACCCAGTACTTC CASSLAVQTQYF
- TRBJ2-3 TRBV5-4 TGTGCCAGCAGCTCTGGACAGCACACAGATACGCAGTATTTT CASSSGQHTDTQYF
TRBD2 TRBJ2-7 TRBV5-1 TGCGCCAGCAGCTTCCTTAGCGGGACCGCGGGAGAGCAGTACTTC CASSFLSGTAGEQYF
TRBD1 TRBJ1-1 TRBV28 TGTGCCAGCAGTTTTGGGCCAAGGGACAGAATGAACACTGAAGCTTTCTTT CASSFGPRDRMNTEAFF
TRBD1 TRBJ2-2 TRBV25-1 TGTGCCAGCAGTGAATCCTCCAGGGGGCGGAACACCGGGGAGCTGTTTTTT CASSESSRGRNTGELFF
- TRBJ2-1 TRBV2 TGTGCCAGCAGTGATAGTCCAGGCTCCTACAATGAGCAGTTCTTC CASSDSPGSYNEQFF
TRBD1 TRBJ2-3 TRBV6-1 TGTGCCAGCAGGGGACAGGGTAGGGATACGCAGTATTTT CASRGQGRDTQYF
TRBD2 TRBJ2-3 TRBV5-1 TGCGCCAGCAGCCCTACAAAAACTAGCGGGAGTAAGACAGATACGCAGTATTTT CASSPTKTSGSKTDTQYF
TRBD1 TRBJ1-2 TRBV18 TGTGCCAGCTCACCTTCCCGGACAGGGTCGGACTATGGCTACACCTTC CASSPSRTGSDYGYTF
- TRBJ2-2 TRBV28 TGTGCCAGCAGGACACAAATTACCGGGGAGCTGTTTTTT CASRTQITGELFF
- TRBJ2-7 TRBV28 TGTGCCAGCAGTCCCTCCCCACAGGGTTTGGATCAATACGAGCAGTACTTC CASSPSPQGLDQYEQYF
TRBD2 TRBJ2-1 TRBV11-2 TGTGCCAGCAGCCTAATCGGGACTAGCGCCGGTGAGCAGTTCTTC CASSLIGTSAGEQFF
- TRBJ2-5 TRBV7-7 TGTGCCAGCAGCTTACGTCTCCAAGAGACCCAGTACTTC CASSLRLQETQYF
- TRBJ2-7 TRBV6-1 TGTGCCAGCAGTACTCAGGTCGCCGAGCAGTACTTC CASSTQVAEQYF
TRBD2 TRBJ2-1 TRBV7-2 TGTGCCAGCAGCTCATTAGCGGGAGGGGGGTACAATGAGCAGTTCTTC CASSSLAGGGYNEQFF
TRBD2 TRBJ2-2 TRBV5-5 TGTGCCAGCAGTTCTAGCGGGAGCTGGGACACCGGGGAGCTGTTTTTT CASSSSGSWDTGELFF
- TRBJ1-3 TRBV7-9 TGTGCCAGCAGCTTTCGGGTGGGAGAATTGGGAAACACCATATATTTT CASSFRVGELGNTIYF
TRBD1 TRBJ1-5 TRBV28 TGTGCCAGTGGACAGGTCTTGGGCTCCCAGCATTTT CASGQVLGSQHF
- TRBJ2-2 TRBV5-8 TGTGCCAGCAGCAGATTCAGGGTGAACGCGAACACCGGGGAGCTGTTTTTT CASSRFRVNANTGELFF
- TRBJ1-1 TRBV30 TGTGCCTGGGCGGAACTGAACACTGAAGCTTTCTTT CAWAELNTEAFF
- TRBJ2-1 TRBV11-2 TGTGCCAGCAGCCCAAGACTAGGCAATGAGCAGTTCTTC CASSPRLGNEQFF
TRBD2 TRBJ2-3 TRBV7-9 TGTGCCAGCAGCCCGGGGGGAATGACATCAATCCAGTATTTT CASSPGGMTSIQYF
- TRBJ1-4 TRBV18 TGTGCCAGCTCACCCTCTTCGGTGATTAATGAAAAACTGTTTTTT CASSPSSVINEKLFF
- TRBJ2-2 TRBV10-1 TGCGCCAGCAGTTCCAGAAACACCGGGGAGCTGTTTTTT CASSSRNTGELFF
TRBD1 TRBJ2-2 TRBV5-6 TGTGCCAGCAGCCCATTCCGGGACAGGGATTACACCGGGGAGCTGTTTTTT CASSPFRDRDYTGELFF
- TRBJ2-1 TRBV28 TGTGCCAGCGGCCTCAGGGGCTTCTCCTACAATGAGCAGTTCTTC CASGLRGFSYNEQFF
TRBD1 TRBJ2-1 TRBV19 TGTGCCAGTAGTACCTGGACAGGGTCTATCAATGAGCAGTTCTTC CASSTWTGSINEQFF
- TRBJ2-2 TRBV9 TGTGCCAGCAGCGTATCTGGCGCAGGGCAACCTTTGACCGGGGAGCTGTTTTTT CASSVSGAGQPLTGELFF
- TRBJ2-7 TRBV19 TGTGCCAGTAGTGGGCGGGACGGCGCCTACGAGCAGTACTTC CASSGRDGAYEQYF
TRBD1 TRBJ2-1 TRBV9 TGTGCCAGCAGCGGCCGGGACAGGACCAACAATGAGCAGTTCTTC CASSGRDRTNNEQFF
TRBD2 TRBJ2-1 TRBV5-1 TGCGCCAGCAGCTGGGGACTAGCGGGAGGGCCCGCTGAGCAGTTCTTC CASSWGLAGGPAEQFF
TRBD1 TRBJ2-3 TRBV10-1 TGCGCCAGCAGTGAGGGACAGGGGGCTGGAGATACGCAGTATTTT CASSEGQGAGDTQYF
- TRBJ2-1 TRBV19 TGTGCCAGTAGTTTGAGGGAGGGGGACAATGAGCAGTTCTTC CASSLREGDNEQFF
- TRBJ1-4 TRBV5-1 TGCGCCAGCAGCCAGACAGGAGAAAATGAAAAACTGTTTTTT CASSQTGENEKLFF
- TRBJ2-1 TRBV19 TGTGCCAGTAATCAGGGTTTGGATGAGCAGTTCTTC CASNQGLDEQFF
- TRBJ2-4 TRBV6-5 TGTGCCAGCTCTTCTACCGGGGACATTCAGTACTTC CASSSTGDIQYF